This TCR beta chain was documented in a study of T cell repertoires in cytomegalovirus infection. V was trimmed by 0 bases and J by 8 bases, leaving 10 bases between them. Germline loops: CDR1 MNHEY, CDR2 SVGAGI. There are 14 residues in the CDR3. TCRdb redid the calling of the reads with MiXCR, one entry per CDR3 protein. Of about 450,000 distinct CDR3 sequences listed, approximately 31% are singletons. This clonotype occurred a few times. What was sequenced was PBMCs. The clonotype was recovered from a human donor in good health (CMV status not recorded). Some clones in this sample may be carry-over from other donors' samples. V and J are TRBV6-5 and TRBJ1-4; D gene unclear. CDR3 amino acids: CASSYSGPGEKLFF. CDR3 nucleotide sequence: TGTGCCAGCAGTTACTCAGGGCCGGGAGAAAAACTGTTTTTT.